The entry that follows covers one T cell receptor (beta chain) sequence. The antigen remains undetermined. These data come from a study of memory CD4+ T cells and cytomegalovirus serostatus. Turning to the study itself: Of the healthy Belgian adults, fewer than 10 were CMV seropositive and about two dozen seronegative. Overall study results and limits: Each of 65 to 75 CMV-associated TCRbeta sequences occurred in one to five individuals.

Single viable CD3+CD4+CD8-CD45RO+ cells were sorted as the memory CD4+ T cells. Serostatus was set by detecting CMV pp150, pp28, p38, p52 IgG. Clones were read by immunoSEQ multiplex PCR, and TCRdb kept only the in-frame ones, dropping some. The sample gives about 60,000 clones, over 70% of which show up once; about 2.4% is in the top ten. Trimming at V came to 4 bases and at J to 1 base, leaving 8 bases not matched to a gene. The CDR3 has 16 amino acids. In germline, CDR1 is SEHNR, CDR2 FQNEAQ (reference sequence). The genes are TRBV7-9 and TRBJ2-5, with TRBD1 matching 8 bases. The origin of this receptor is an adult in good health and CMV-seropositive. The sequencing input was memory CD4+ T cells from blood. CDR3 region: CASSSDRGTIQETQYF. As DNA, the CDR3 is TGTGCCAGCAGCTCCGACAGGGGCACCATCCAAGAGACCCAGTACTTC. Full variable domain (rest looked up from reference TRBV7-9 and TRBJ2-5): DTGVSQNPRHKITKRGQNVTFRCDPISEHNRLYWYRQTLGQGPEFLTYFQNEAQLEKSRLLSDRFSAERPKGSFSTLEIQRTEQGDSAMYLCASSSDRGTIQETQYFGPGTRLLVL.